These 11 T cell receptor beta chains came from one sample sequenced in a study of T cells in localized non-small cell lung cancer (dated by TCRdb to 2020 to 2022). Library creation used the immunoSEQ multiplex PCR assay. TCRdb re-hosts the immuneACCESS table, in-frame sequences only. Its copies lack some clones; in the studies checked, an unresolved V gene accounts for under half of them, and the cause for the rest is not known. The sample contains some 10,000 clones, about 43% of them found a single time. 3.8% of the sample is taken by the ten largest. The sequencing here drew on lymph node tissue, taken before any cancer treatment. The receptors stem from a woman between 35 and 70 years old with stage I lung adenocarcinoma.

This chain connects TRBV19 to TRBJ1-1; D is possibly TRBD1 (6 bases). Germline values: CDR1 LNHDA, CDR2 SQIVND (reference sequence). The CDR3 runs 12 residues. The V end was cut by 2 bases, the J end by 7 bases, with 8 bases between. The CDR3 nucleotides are TGTGCCAGTAGTATACAACAGGGTGAAGCTTTCTTT. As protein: CASSIQQGEAFF.

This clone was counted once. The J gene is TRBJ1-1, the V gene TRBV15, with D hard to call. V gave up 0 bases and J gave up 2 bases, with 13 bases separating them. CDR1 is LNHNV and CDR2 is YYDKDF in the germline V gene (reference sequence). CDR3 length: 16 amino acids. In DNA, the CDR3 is TGTGCCACCAGCAGAGATCGTGGAAAAACCAACACTGAAGCTTTCTTT. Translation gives CATSRDRGKTNTEAFF.

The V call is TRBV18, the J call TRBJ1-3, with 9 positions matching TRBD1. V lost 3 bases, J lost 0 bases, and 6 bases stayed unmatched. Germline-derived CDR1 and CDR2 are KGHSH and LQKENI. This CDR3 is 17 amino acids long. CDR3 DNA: TGTGCCAGCTCACCCGCGGACAGGGGTCGCTCTGGAAACACCATATATTTT. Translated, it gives CASSPADRGRSGNTIYF.

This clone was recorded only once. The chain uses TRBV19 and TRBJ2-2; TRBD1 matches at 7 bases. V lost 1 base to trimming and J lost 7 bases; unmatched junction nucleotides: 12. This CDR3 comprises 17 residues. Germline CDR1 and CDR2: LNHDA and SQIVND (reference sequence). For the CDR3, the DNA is TGTGCCAGTAGTATAGTGTTAGGGGGCGGCGGCGGCGGGGAGCTGTTTTTT. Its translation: CASSIVLGGGGGGELFF.

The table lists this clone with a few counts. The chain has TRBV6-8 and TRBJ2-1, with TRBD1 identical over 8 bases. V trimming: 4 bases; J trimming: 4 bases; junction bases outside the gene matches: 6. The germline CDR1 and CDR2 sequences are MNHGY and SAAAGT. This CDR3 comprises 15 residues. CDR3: CASSFRGQVYNEQFF. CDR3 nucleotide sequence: TGTGCCAGCAGTTTCAGGGGGCAAGTTTACAATGAGCAGTTCTTC.

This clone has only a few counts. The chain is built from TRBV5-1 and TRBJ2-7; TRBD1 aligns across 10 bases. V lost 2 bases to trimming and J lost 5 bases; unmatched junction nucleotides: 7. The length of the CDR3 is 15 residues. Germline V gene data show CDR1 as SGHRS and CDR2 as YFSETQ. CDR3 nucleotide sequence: TGCGCCAGCAGCTTCCGGGACAGGGGTGTCGACGAGCAGTACTTC. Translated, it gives CASSFRDRGVDEQYF.

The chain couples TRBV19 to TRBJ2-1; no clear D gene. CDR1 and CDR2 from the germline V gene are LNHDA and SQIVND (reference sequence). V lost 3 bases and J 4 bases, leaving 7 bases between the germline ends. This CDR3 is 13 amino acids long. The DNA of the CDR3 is TGTGCCAGTAGTATTGTCCCGTACAATGAGCAGTTCTTC. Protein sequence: CASSIVPYNEQFF.

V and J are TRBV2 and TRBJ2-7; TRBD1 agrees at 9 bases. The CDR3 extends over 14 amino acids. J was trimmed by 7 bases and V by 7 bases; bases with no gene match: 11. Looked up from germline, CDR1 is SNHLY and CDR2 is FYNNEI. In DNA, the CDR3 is TGTGCCAGCAACTACGCGGGACAGGGTGAGGAGCAGTACTTC. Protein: CASNYAGQGEEQYF.

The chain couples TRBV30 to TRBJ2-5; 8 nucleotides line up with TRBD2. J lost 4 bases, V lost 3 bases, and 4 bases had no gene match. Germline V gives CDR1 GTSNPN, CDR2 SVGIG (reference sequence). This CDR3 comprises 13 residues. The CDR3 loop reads CAWSWLAGETQYF. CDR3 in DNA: TGTGCCTGGAGCTGGCTAGCGGGAGAGACCCAGTACTTC.

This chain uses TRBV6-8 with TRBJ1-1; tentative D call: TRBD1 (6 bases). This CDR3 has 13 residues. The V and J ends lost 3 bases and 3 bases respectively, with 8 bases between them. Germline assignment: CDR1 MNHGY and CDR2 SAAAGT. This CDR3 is CASSYQGYTEAFF. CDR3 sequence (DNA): TGTGCCAGCAGTTATCAGGGGTACACTGAAGCTTTCTTT.

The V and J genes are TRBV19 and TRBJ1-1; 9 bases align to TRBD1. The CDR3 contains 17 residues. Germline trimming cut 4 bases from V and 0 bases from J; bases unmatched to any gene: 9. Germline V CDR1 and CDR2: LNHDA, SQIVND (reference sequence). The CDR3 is CASSNAGTGSMNTEAFF. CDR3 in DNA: TGTGCCAGTAGTAACGCCGGGACAGGGAGCATGAACACTGAAGCTTTCTTT.